This passage covers 32 T cell receptor beta chains from one sample sequenced in a study of cytomegalovirus exposure and HLA in healthy donors. The study ran its PCR with 60 Vbeta and 13 Jbeta primers. Measured with immunoSEQ multiplex PCR; TCRdb has only the in-frame clones, and not every one. This table holds about 150,000 clones, approximately 80% found once. The source material was PBMCs. The receptors originated from a woman aged 40 to 55 in good health and CMV-seropositive.

The J gene is TRBJ2-1, the V gene TRBV27; 10 nucleotides align to TRBD2. With 6 bases clipped from V and 2 bases from J, the junction kept 4 bases outside the gene matches. The CDR3 runs to 15 residues. Germline lookup yields CDR1 MNHEY and CDR2 SMNVEV (reference sequence). This CDR3 reads CASSLSGRPYNEQFF. The DNA for the CDR3 is TGTGCCAGCAGCCTTAGCGGGAGGCCCTACAATGAGCAGTTCTTC.

The V and J genes are TRBV27 and TRBJ1-6; 8 bases are a match to TRBD1. CDR3 length: 14 amino acids. V shed 5 bases and J 8 bases; nucleotides not matched to a gene: 5. Germline V gene sequence: CDR1 MNHEY, CDR2 SMNVEV (reference sequence). For the CDR3, the DNA is TGTGCCAGCAGTCTCGGGACAGGTCATTCACCCCTCCACTTT. Protein product: CASSLGTGHSPLHF.

The rearrangement uses TRBV18 and TRBJ1-3; possibly TRBD1 for D (5 bases). CDR1 KGHSH and CDR2 LQKENI come from the germline V gene. Trimming stripped 1 base from V and 4 bases from J, with 14 bases between. The CDR3 runs to 16 residues. The CDR3 is CASSPQDSMGGNTIYF. DNA of the CDR3: TGTGCCAGCTCACCACAAGACAGTATGGGAGGAAACACCATATATTTT.

CDR3 sequence reads: CASSGGKEAGSYGYTF. As DNA, the CDR3 is TGTGCCAGCAGCGGCGGAAAGGAGGCCGGTTCCTATGGCTACACCTTC. The chain has TRBV9 and TRBJ1-2, with no clear D. This CDR3 region has 16 residues. Germline V gene data show CDR1 as SGDLS and CDR2 as YYNGEE. V was trimmed by 3 bases and J by 4 bases, leaving 19 bases between them.

This rearrangement joins TRBV27 to TRBJ2-3; the match to TRBD2 covers 7 bases. CDR1 and CDR2 from the germline V gene are MNHEY and SMNVEV (reference sequence). Trimming cost V 6 bases and J 3 bases; bases outside gene matches: 12. The CDR3 consists of 16 residues. CDR3 sequence (DNA): TGTGCCAGCAGCCGTACGGCAGCGGGAATAACAGATACGCAGTATTTT. This codes for CASSRTAAGITDTQYF.

This clone was seen a single time. The J gene is TRBJ1-1, the V gene TRBV19, with a possible D match to TRBD1 (5 bases). CDR3 length equals 13 residues. Germline assignment: CDR1 LNHDA and CDR2 SQIVND (reference sequence). The V gene lost 3 bases and the J gene lost 7 bases, with 12 bases spanning the gap. CDR3 DNA: TGTGCCAGTAGTATTTTCGGGCAGGGTGAAGCTTTCTTT. This encodes CASSIFGQGEAFF.

V and J are TRBV19 and TRBJ1-1, with D unresolved. The CDR3 totals 13 residues. Trimming removed 7 bases from V and 3 bases from J, with 12 bases in between. The V gene's germline CDR1 is LNHDA and CDR2 SQIVND (reference sequence). The CDR3 DNA is TGTGCCAGTACTCCCGCGGCTTACACTGAAGCTTTCTTT. Amino acids: CASTPAAYTEAFF.

This chain links TRBV28 with TRBJ1-1; D might be TRBD1 (6 bases). The germline CDR1 and CDR2 sequences are MDHEN and SYDVKM. The ends were cut back, 3 bases at V and 5 bases at J, with 16 bases in the middle. The CDR3 loop spans 15 amino acids. The CDR3 protein is CASSFGSRGVTEAFF. The CDR3 nucleotides read TGTGCCAGCAGTTTTGGCTCCAGGGGTGTTACTGAAGCTTTCTTT.

This chain uses TRBV9 with TRBJ2-7; D might be TRBD2 (7 bases). Germline V gives CDR1 SGDLS, CDR2 YYNGEE. V was pared by 0 bases and J by 2 bases, with 12 bases between. The CDR3 covers 15 residues. The CDR3 DNA is TGTGCCAGCAGCGTAGGGGGGGAGGGGGCCTACGAGCAGTACTTC. Its protein is CASSVGGEGAYEQYF.

This clone was observed a few times. This chain links TRBV6-1 with TRBJ2-1; TRBD1 matches at 7 bases. V lost 4 bases and J lost 9; bases outside the gene matches: 6. This CDR3 contains 13 residues. Germline V gene lookup returns CDR1 MNHNS and CDR2 SASEGT. The CDR3 region has the DNA TGTGCCAGCAGTGGTTACAGGGGATCTGAGCAGTTCTTC. Translation: CASSGYRGSEQFF.

This clone showed up just once. The chain links TRBV28 to TRBJ2-1, with D possibly being TRBD1 (5 bases). Per germline, CDR1 MDHEN and CDR2 SYDVKM. The CDR3 has 15 residues. The V and J ends lost 2 bases and 8 bases respectively, with 16 bases between them. The CDR3 region has the DNA TGTGCCAGCAGTTTAACCCAGGGAAGTGGTGATGAGCAGTTCTTC. It yields the protein CASSLTQGSGDEQFF.

The gene calls are TRBV18 and TRBJ2-2; TRBD1 agrees at 8 bases. Germline V gene sequence: CDR1 KGHSH, CDR2 LQKENI. The CDR3 is made up of 15 amino acids. V lost 4 bases, J lost 0 bases, and 1 base stayed unmatched. The DNA for the CDR3 is TGTGCCAGCTCACGGGACAGGACGAACACCGGGGAGCTGTTTTTT. The encoded protein is CASSRDRTNTGELFF.

This chain uses TRBV6-5 with TRBJ2-1, with TRBD1 as a possible D gene (5 bases). Germline values: CDR1 MNHEY, CDR2 SVGAGI. The CDR3 is 12 residues long. V was cut by 2 bases and J by 10 bases, with 9 bases left in between. The CDR3 region is CASSYKGREQFF. CDR3 in DNA: TGTGCCAGCAGTTACAAGGGGCGGGAGCAGTTCTTC.

This clone has more than one count but fewer than ten. The CDR3 coding sequence is TGTGCCAGCAGTCAGACTCCCGATTACGAGCAGTACTTC. Translation gives CASSQTPDYEQYF. This chain uses TRBV27 with TRBJ2-7; D is unresolved. This CDR3 spans 13 amino acids. Looked up from germline, CDR1 is MNHEY and CDR2 is SMNVEV (reference sequence). V gave up 5 bases and J gave up 4 bases, with 12 bases separating them.

This chain uses TRBV21-1 with TRBJ1-2. TRBV21-1 represents a pseudogene. The length of the CDR3 is 15 residues. The CDR3 spells CASSKALWRQPRSTF. The DNA of the CDR3 is TGTGCCAGCAGCAAAGCGCTTTGGAGGCAGCCTAGGTCCACCTTC.

J is TRBJ2-5 and V is TRBV5-1, with TRBD2 matching over 7 bases. Germline V gene lookup returns CDR1 SGHRS and CDR2 YFSETQ. The CDR3 loop spans 16 amino acids. Germline trimming cut 5 bases from V and 0 bases from J; bases unmatched to any gene: 10. CDR3 nucleotide sequence: TGCGCCAGCAGAACAGGAACCGGGACTAACCAAGAGACCCAGTACTTC. This sequence encodes CASRTGTGTNQETQYF.

The chain couples TRBV4-2 to TRBJ1-1, with 7 positions matching TRBD1. Germline lookup yields CDR1 LGHNA and CDR2 YNFKEQ. V gave up 5 bases and J gave up 4 bases; unmatched junction bases: 13. CDR3 size: 16 residues. The CDR3 sequence is CASSFYRGMEVTEAFF. CDR3 DNA: TGTGCCAGCAGCTTCTACAGGGGTATGGAGGTCACTGAAGCTTTCTTT.

The chain couples TRBV6-5 to TRBJ2-5; the match to TRBD2 covers 7 bases. From germline, CDR1 is MNHEY and CDR2 SVGAGI. The CDR3 length is 13 residues. V dropped 6 bases and J dropped 11; count of bases not matched to a gene: 12. DNA for the CDR3: TGTGCCAGCAGCTGGAGGCGCAGCGGGGAGCAGTACTTC. Encoded protein: CASSWRRSGEQYF.

The V gene is TRBV11-1, the J gene TRBJ2-1; D remains ambiguous. Germline values: CDR1 SGHAT, CDR2 FQDESV (reference sequence). The V gene lost 5 bases and the J gene lost 1 base, with 9 bases spanning the gap. CDR3 length equals 14 residues. The CDR3 nucleotides read TGTGCCAGCAGCACCCAGGCGTCCTACAATGAGCAGTTCTTC. As protein: CASSTQASYNEQFF.

This clone was recorded a few times. The same CDR3 also results from other DNA sequences found in this sample. The chain uses TRBV7-6 and TRBJ2-3, with D perhaps matching TRBD1 (5 bases). The CDR3 is made up of 16 amino acids. Germline values: CDR1 SGHVS, CDR2 FNYEAQ. V was clipped by 1 base and J by 1 base, with 12 bases between them. The CDR3 protein is CASSLGQGRGTDTQYF. CDR3 DNA sequence: TGTGCCAGCAGCTTAGGGCAGGGAAGGGGCACAGATACGCAGTATTTT.

The rearrangement uses TRBV27 and TRBJ2-1; 14 nucleotides line up with TRBD2. The germline V gene has CDR1 MNHEY and CDR2 SMNVEV (reference sequence). The V segment lost 3 bases and the J segment 6 bases; nucleotides outside the gene matches: 7. This CDR3 spans 17 amino acids. As DNA, the CDR3 is TGTGCCAGCAGTTTCAGACTAGCGGGAGGGAACACCAATGAGCAGTTCTTC. Translation gives CASSFRLAGGNTNEQFF.

The chain is built from TRBV9 and TRBJ1-6, with D perhaps TRBD1 (5 bases). V shed 0 bases and J shed 4 bases, with 11 bases lying between them. The CDR3 is made up of 16 amino acids. Germline V gene lookup returns CDR1 SGDLS and CDR2 YYNGEE. CDR3 coding DNA: TGTGCCAGCAGCGTAGGCGGGACGGCTTATAATTCACCCCTCCACTTT. This sequence encodes CASSVGGTAYNSPLHF.

Here the CDR3 reads CASSPRDRDYEQYF. DNA of the CDR3: TGTGCCAGCAGCCCCCGGGACAGGGACTACGAGCAGTACTTC. The V and J genes are TRBV9 and TRBJ2-7, with 9 bases that match TRBD1. This CDR3 contains 14 residues. Trimming at V came to 4 bases and at J to 3 bases, leaving 5 bases not matched to a gene. Germline V gene data show CDR1 as SGDLS and CDR2 as YYNGEE.

This clone appeared a single time. This chain joins TRBV27 and TRBJ2-7, with 10 bases aligning to TRBD1. This CDR3 is built from 15 residues. Germline CDR1 MNHEY, CDR2 SMNVEV (reference sequence). The J segment lost 4 bases and the V segment lost 5 bases, leaving 8 bases of the junction unmatched. The CDR3 coding sequence is TGTGCCAGCAGTCCCCCCGGGACAGGGGTGTACGAGCAGTACTTC. Translating it yields CASSPPGTGVYEQYF.

This clone was recorded a few times. The chain is built from TRBV18 and TRBJ1-1; D is possibly TRBD1 (6 bases). Trimming pared 3 bases from V and 6 bases from J, leaving 17 bases between. The CDR3 consists of 15 residues. The germline gives CDR1 KGHSH, CDR2 LQKENI. The CDR3 coding sequence is TGTGCCAGCTCACCCCTCCAGGGGAAGGGCGCTGAAGCTTTCTTT. Protein product: CASSPLQGKGAEAFF.

V and J are TRBV13 and TRBJ2-2, with 10 bases fitting TRBD2. Trimming took 3 bases from V and 3 from J; bases not matched to a gene: 16. Germline V lookup: CDR1 PRHDT, CDR2 FYEKMQ (reference sequence). This CDR3 region has 20 residues. This CDR3 reads CASSFLAPSLAGGDTGELFF. CDR3 in DNA: TGTGCCAGCAGCTTCTTGGCCCCATCCTTAGCGGGGGGAGACACCGGGGAGCTGTTTTTT.

The chain uses TRBV4-2 and TRBJ1-6; weak D call: TRBD1 (5 bases). The CDR3 is made up of 13 amino acids. The germline V gene has CDR1 LGHNA and CDR2 YNFKEQ. Trimming shortened V by 1 base and J by 13 bases, and 11 bases separated the two germline ends. CDR3 coding DNA: TGTGCCAGCAGCCAAGGGGGCTCCAATCCCCTCCACTTT. Residues: CASSQGGSNPLHF.

This chain links TRBV10-3 with TRBJ2-7, with D maybe TRBD2 (5 bases). This CDR3 region has 13 residues. CDR1 is ENHRY and CDR2 is SYGVKD in the germline V gene. V was trimmed by 2 bases and J by 3 bases, leaving 8 bases between them. DNA for the CDR3: TGTGCCATCAGTGAGGACGGAGGCTACGAGCAGTACTTC. Protein sequence: CAISEDGGYEQYF.

The rearrangement joins TRBV9 to TRBJ2-7, with D possibly matching TRBD2 (6 bases). CDR3 length equals 14 residues. V lost 8 bases to trimming and J lost 0 bases, with 15 bases between them. Germline assignment: CDR1 SGDLS and CDR2 YYNGEE. In nucleotides, the CDR3 is TGTGCCAGGGAGGGAACGGAGAGCTCCTACGAGCAGTACTTC. Protein product: CAREGTESSYEQYF.

In DNA form, the CDR3 reads TGTGCCAGCTGTAAAGCGGGGCAGAACACTGAAGCTTTCTTT. Translating gives CASCKAGQNTEAFF. This chain uses TRBV7-2 with TRBJ1-1; the D gene is possibly TRBD1 (5 bases). The CDR3 is 14 amino acids. CDR1 is SGHTA, CDR2 FQGNSA, per germline. V gave up 8 bases and J gave up 1 base, with 14 bases separating them.

The V call is TRBV15, the J call TRBJ2-4; D possibly corresponds to TRBD1 (6 bases). The germline gives CDR1 LNHNV, CDR2 YYDKDF (reference sequence). This CDR3 has 15 residues. The V end was cut by 5 bases, the J end by 0 bases, with 11 bases between. This CDR3 reads CATSPGEIAKNIQYF. For the CDR3, the DNA is TGTGCCACCAGCCCAGGGGAGATAGCCAAAAACATTCAGTACTTC.

The V gene is TRBV28, the J gene TRBJ1-6; 10 bases fit TRBD1. The CDR3 covers 16 residues. Trimming removed 6 bases from V and 4 bases from J; junction bases left unmatched: 6. Germline CDR1 and CDR2: MDHEN and SYDVKM. DNA for the CDR3: TGTGCCAGCAGCCCGACAGGGGGCGGATATAATTCACCCCTCCACTTT. Residues: CASSPTGGGYNSPLHF.